Each of the 17 T cell receptor beta chains below was sequenced from the same sample in a study of blood T cell repertoires in COVID-19. Method: immunoSEQ multiplex PCR; TCRdb's copy keeps in-frame clones and lacks some. Among fewer than 200,000 clones listed, approximately 79% were seen once. Source material: PBMCs or T cells enriched from blood (not recorded which). Receptors were obtained from an older woman with acute COVID-19.

The chain recombines TRBV7-8 with TRBJ2-3; D might be TRBD2 (5 bases). CDR1 and CDR2 from the germline V gene are SGHVS and FQNEAQ. V lost 5 bases and J 8 bases, leaving 11 bases between the germline ends. There are 12 residues in the CDR3. The CDR3 sequence: CASSPSFGTQYF. The CDR3, as DNA: TGTGCCAGCAGCCCTAGCTTTGGTACGCAGTATTTT.

V and J are TRBV18 and TRBJ1-3; 8 nucleotides match TRBD1. Germline V lookup: CDR1 KGHSH, CDR2 LQKENI. Trimming at V came to 2 bases and at J to 3 bases, leaving 6 bases not matched to a gene. The CDR3 is 16 amino acids. The CDR3 bases are TGTGCCAGCTCACCAAAGGCAACAGGGGGTGGAAACACCATATATTTT. Its translation: CASSPKATGGGNTIYF.

Only a few counts were recorded for this clone. The V call is TRBV9, the J call TRBJ2-3; TRBD2 might be the D (5 bases). The V end lost 1 base, the J end lost 3 bases, and 6 bases lay between the germline ends. Germline lookup yields CDR1 SGDLS and CDR2 YYNGEE. The CDR3 spans 13 residues. The CDR3 protein is CASSVLATDTQYF. In nucleotides, the CDR3 is TGTGCCAGCAGCGTACTAGCAACAGATACGCAGTATTTT.

The chain couples TRBV19 to TRBJ2-2; TRBD1 aligns across 7 bases. CDR3 length: 13 residues. V was pared by 7 bases and J by 4 bases, with 3 bases of the junction left unmatched. Germline V gene lookup returns CDR1 LNHDA and CDR2 SQIVND (reference sequence). DNA for the CDR3: TGTGCCAGTACCAGGGGGTTCACCGGGGAGCTGTTTTTT. It is translated as CASTRGFTGELFF.

The chain joins TRBV18 to TRBJ2-7, with D possibly being TRBD2 (5 bases). Per germline, CDR1 KGHSH and CDR2 LQKENI. There are 15 residues in the CDR3. Trimming removed 4 bases at V and 5 bases at J, with 18 bases between. CDR3 bases: TGTGCCAGCTCACGACCCTTATCGGGGTCCGACGAGCAGTACTTC. It yields the protein CASSRPLSGSDEQYF. Using reference TRBV18 and TRBJ2-7 for the parts outside the CDR3, the full variable domain is NAGVMQNPRHLVRRRGQEARLRCSPMKGHSHVYWYRQLPEEGLKFMVYLQKENIIDESGMPKERFSAEFPKEGPSILRIQQVVRGDSAAYFCASSRPLSGSDEQYFGPGTRLTVT.

The chain combines TRBV5-8 with TRBJ2-3; TRBD2 matches at 9 bases. Germline V gene sequence: CDR1 SGHTS, CDR2 YDEGEE. The CDR3 runs 17 residues. V shed 4 bases, J shed 1 base, and the junction held 10 bases outside the gene matches. CDR3 protein: CASSPWTSVRGTDTQYF. DNA for the CDR3: TGTGCCAGCAGCCCCTGGACTAGCGTGAGGGGCACAGATACGCAGTATTTT.

This clone was counted many times. The V call is TRBV6-2 or TRBV6-3, the J call TRBJ2-1; possibly TRBD2 for D (6 bases). This CDR3 has 19 residues. Trimming removed 5 bases from V and 0 bases from J, with 23 bases in between. The germline gives CDR1 MNHEY, CDR2 SVGEGT. CDR3 DNA sequence: TGTGCCAGCAGTACCCGCATCGGGGGTTTGGGTAGCTCCTACAATGAGCAGTTCTTC. Encoded protein: CASSTRIGGLGSSYNEQFF.

V and J are TRBV27 and TRBJ2-2; 7 positions agree with TRBD2. CDR1 is MNHEY, CDR2 SMNVEV, per germline (reference sequence). J was trimmed by 8 bases and V by 0 bases; bases with no gene match: 3. This CDR3 has 14 amino acids. In DNA form, the CDR3 reads TGTGCCAGCAGTTTATCACGCGGGAGAGGGGAGCTGTTTTTT. This translates into CASSLSRGRGELFF.

This chain connects TRBV6-1 to TRBJ2-1, with 7 nucleotides matching TRBD1. Germline V gives CDR1 MNHNS, CDR2 SASEGT. CDR3 length: 15 residues. V gave up 2 bases and J gave up 3 bases; unmatched junction bases: 4. This chain's CDR3 is CASSEWAGGYNEQFF. The CDR3 DNA follows: TGTGCCAGCAGTGAATGGGCAGGGGGCTACAATGAGCAGTTCTTC.

This chain connects TRBV4-2 to TRBJ2-1; 8 bases line up with TRBD2. There are 17 residues in the CDR3. The junction had 8 bases not matched to a gene; V was cut back by 0 bases and J by 4 bases. CDR1 and CDR2 (germline): LGHNA, YNFKEQ. This chain's CDR3 is CASSQDRAGGKYNEQFF. In nucleotides, the CDR3 is TGTGCCAGCAGCCAAGATCGCGCGGGGGGAAAGTACAATGAGCAGTTCTTC.

This clone was seen more than once but under ten times. The CDR3 region has the DNA TGTGCCAGCAGACTAGCGGGGGAGGTCAATGAGCAGTTCTTC. It encodes CASRLAGEVNEQFF. The V call is TRBV7-2, the J call TRBJ2-1; 11 nucleotides align to TRBD2. Germline V gene sequence: CDR1 SGHTA, CDR2 FQGNSA. CDR3 length: 14 residues. J lost 6 bases, V lost 6 bases, and 4 bases had no gene match.

This clone was seen only once. The CDR3 sequence: CASSLLFRGYGYTF. The CDR3 DNA is TGTGCCAGCAGTTTGCTCTTCAGGGGCTATGGCTACACCTTC. This chain joins TRBV27 and TRBJ1-2; D is possibly TRBD1 (6 bases). The germline gives CDR1 MNHEY, CDR2 SMNVEV (reference sequence). The V gene lost 3 bases and the J gene lost 4 bases, with 12 bases spanning the gap. The CDR3 consists of 14 residues.

V and J are TRBV4-1 and TRBJ1-4; weak D call: TRBD1 (5 bases). V shed 0 bases and J shed 13 bases, with 12 bases lying between them. This CDR3 has 13 residues. Germline CDR1 MGHRA, CDR2 YSYEKL. This CDR3 reads CASSQDGVRVLFF. The CDR3 DNA sequence: TGCGCCAGCAGCCAAGATGGCGTCAGGGTACTGTTTTTT.

This chain's CDR3 is CSASSGSSGNTIYF. The DNA for the CDR3 is TGCAGTGCTAGTTCGGGGAGCTCTGGAAACACCATATATTTT. The chain is built from TRBV20-1 and TRBJ1-3; D is unresolved. The CDR3 is made up of 14 amino acids. Germline CDR1 is DFQATT and CDR2 is SNEGSKA (reference sequence). V shed 3 bases and J shed 0 bases, with 9 bases lying between them.

The genes are TRBV7-7 and TRBJ2-2; 10 nucleotides match TRBD2. This CDR3 comprises 16 residues. V lost 0 bases and J lost 6; bases outside the gene matches: 4. The germline CDR1 and CDR2 sequences are SSHAT and FNYEAQ (reference sequence). The DNA for the CDR3 is TGTGCCAGCAGCTTAGCGCCAGCGGGGGGGCCCGGGGAGCTGTTTTTT. It specifies CASSLAPAGGPGELFF. The full variable domain, rest sourced from reference TRBV7-7 and TRBJ2-2, is GAGVSQSPRYKVTKRGQDVTLRCDPISSHATLYWYQQALGQGPEFLTYFNYEAQPDKSGLPSDRFSAERPEGSISTLTIQRTEQRDSAMYRCASSLAPAGGPGELFFGEGSRLTVL.

The chain has TRBV6-2 or TRBV6-3 and TRBJ2-1; no reliable D call. There are 14 residues in the CDR3. Trimming took off 4 bases at V and 16 bases at J, with 23 bases between the two ends. The germline V gene has CDR1 MNHEY and CDR2 SVGEGT. As DNA, the CDR3 is TGTGCCAGCAGTTCTTCCTCCGACCCCCGAGGAAAATTCTTC. Translated, it gives CASSSSSDPRGKFF.

This rearrangement joins TRBV4-3 to TRBJ2-1; 12 nucleotides match TRBD2. Germline CDR1 LGHNA, CDR2 YSLEER. V was clipped by 4 bases and J by 9 bases; unmatched bases: 16. This CDR3 has 18 amino acids. CDR3 DNA sequence: TGCGCCAGCAGCCGAATTTCTATGGCTAGCGGGAGGGCCGGTGAGCAGTTCTTC. It yields the protein CASSRISMASGRAGEQFF.